A selection of T cell receptor beta chains follows, all from one sample in a study of shared clonotypes between healthy human individuals. Measured with immunoSEQ multiplex PCR; TCRdb has only the in-frame clones, and not every one. The table shows around 640,000 clones, with about 96% occurring only once. Sequences were obtained from naive CD8+ T cells sorted from blood. These receptors originate from a woman in her thirties in good health. The CDR3 runs from the conserved cysteine through the conserved F or W. The D gene is left open where the match is weak.

DNA: TGTGCCAGCAGCCAAGACCCAGGCCCTAATGAAAAACTGTTTTTT; CDR3: CASSQDPGPNEKLFF; V: TRBV4-2; length: 15; J: TRBJ1-4; D: -
DNA: TGTGCCAGCAGTTTTGCCTTGGGGAACAATGAGCAGTTCTTC; CDR3: CASSFALGNNEQFF; V: TRBV27; length: 14; J: TRBJ2-1; D: -
DNA: TGTGCCAGCAGTGCTCAGGTGGGCAATGAGCAGTTCTTC; CDR3: CASSAQVGNEQFF; V: TRBV25-1; length: 13; J: TRBJ2-1; D: -
DNA: TGTGCCAGCAGTGACGGCAGGGGAGAGACCCAGTACTTC; CDR3: CASSDGRGETQYF; V: TRBV2; length: 13; J: TRBJ2-5; D: -
DNA: TGTGCCAGCAGCTTACGGCAGGGATGGAAACTGTTTTTT; CDR3: CASSLRQGWKLFF; V: TRBV13; length: 13; J: TRBJ1-4; D: -
DNA: TGTGCCAGCAGTTTCGGACATTATAATTCACCCCTCCACTTT; CDR3: CASSFGHYNSPLHF; V: TRBV28; length: 14; J: TRBJ1-6; D: -
DNA: TGTGCCAGTAGTAGGACAGGGGACACCGGGGAGCTGTTTTTT; CDR3: CASSRTGDTGELFF; V: TRBV19; length: 14; J: TRBJ2-2; D: TRBD1
DNA: TGTGCCAGCAGTGCTGGTGGGGTTTCGACCTACGAGCAGTACTTC; CDR3: CASSAGGVSTYEQYF; V: TRBV5-4; length: 15; J: TRBJ2-7; D: -
DNA: TGTGCCCCGCATGGCCCACCCGAATTCGAGCAGTACTTC; CDR3: CAPHGPPEFEQYF; V: TRBV19; length: 13; J: TRBJ2-7; D: -
DNA: TGTGCCAGCAGCGGGGACCGACGACTACAAGACACCGGGGAGCTGTTTTTT; CDR3: CASSGDRRLQDTGELFF; V: TRBV7-9; length: 17; J: TRBJ2-2; D: -
DNA: TGTGCCAGCAGCTCAGGGGGCACTGAAGCTTTCTTT; CDR3: CASSSGGTEAFF; V: TRBV7-6; length: 12; J: TRBJ1-1; D: TRBD1
DNA: TGCGCCAGCAGCAAAGGACTAGCGACCACCACGAACTGGATCGGCCAGTACTTC; CDR3: CASSKGLATTTNWIGQYF; V: TRBV5-1; length: 18; J: TRBJ2-5; D: TRBD2